The sequence of this T cell receptor (beta chain) was determined in a study of response to subunit inactivated influenza vaccine. Each CDR3 protein gets one entry after TCRdb re-called the RT-PCR reads with MiXCR. The repertoire has about 650,000 distinct CDR3 sequences, about a sixth of them found once; the top ten carry under 14%. This clonotype has a count of ten or more. Its antigen remains unidentified. Study conclusions and caveats: There was a suggestion from the authors that each seasonal influenza vaccination recruits few new T cells.

Sample: PBMCs from blood, taken 11 to 12 days after vaccination. This TCR was recovered from a man aged 50 to 59 who received an inactivated influenza vaccine.

CDR3 nucleotide sequence: TGCAGTGCTAGGGGCCAAGAGACCCAGTACTTC. It is translated as CSARGQETQYF. V usage is TRBV20-1 and J usage is TRBJ2-5; D is uncertain. With 3 bases removed from V and 1 base from J, the gap between germline ends came to 3 bases. Germline V lookup: CDR1 DFQATT, CDR2 SNEGSKA (reference sequence). The CDR3 loop spans 11 amino acids.